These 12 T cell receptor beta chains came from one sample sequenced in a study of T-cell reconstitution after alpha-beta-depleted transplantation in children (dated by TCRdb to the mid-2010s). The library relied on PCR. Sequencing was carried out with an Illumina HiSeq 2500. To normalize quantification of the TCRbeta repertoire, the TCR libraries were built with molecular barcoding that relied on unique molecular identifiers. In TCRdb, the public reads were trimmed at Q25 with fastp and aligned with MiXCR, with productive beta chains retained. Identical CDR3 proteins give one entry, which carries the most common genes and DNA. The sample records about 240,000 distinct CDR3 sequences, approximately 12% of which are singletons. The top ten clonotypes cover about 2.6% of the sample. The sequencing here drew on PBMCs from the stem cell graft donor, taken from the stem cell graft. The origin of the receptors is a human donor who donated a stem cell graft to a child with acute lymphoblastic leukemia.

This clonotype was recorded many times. CDR3 in amino acids: CASSLAGIGETEAFF. The CDR3, as DNA: TGCGCCAGCAGCTTGGCCGGTATAGGGGAAACTGAAGCTTTCTTT. This chain uses TRBV5-1 with TRBJ1-1; a possible D gene is TRBD1 (5 bases). CDR3 length: 15 amino acids. The V end was cut by 0 bases, the J end by 5 bases, with 14 bases between. Germline V gene data show CDR1 as SGHRS and CDR2 as YFSETQ.

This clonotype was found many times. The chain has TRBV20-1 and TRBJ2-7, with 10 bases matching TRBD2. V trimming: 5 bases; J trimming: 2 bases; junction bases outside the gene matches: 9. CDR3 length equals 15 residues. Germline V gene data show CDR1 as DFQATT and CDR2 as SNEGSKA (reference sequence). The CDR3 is CSAPGTSAGAYEQYF. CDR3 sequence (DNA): TGCAGTGCTCCAGGGACTAGCGCGGGCGCCTACGAGCAGTACTTC.

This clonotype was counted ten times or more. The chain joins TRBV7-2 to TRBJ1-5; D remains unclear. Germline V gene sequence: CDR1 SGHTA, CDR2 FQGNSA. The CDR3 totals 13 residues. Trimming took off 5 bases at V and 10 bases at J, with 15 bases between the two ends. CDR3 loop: CASSPSGGGPQHF. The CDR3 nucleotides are TGTGCCAGCAGCCCCTCGGGTGGAGGTCCCCAGCATTTT.

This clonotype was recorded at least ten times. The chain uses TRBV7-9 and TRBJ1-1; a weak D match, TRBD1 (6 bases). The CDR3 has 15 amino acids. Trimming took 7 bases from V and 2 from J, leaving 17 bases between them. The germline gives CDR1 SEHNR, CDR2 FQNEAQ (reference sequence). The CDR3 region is CASNSRAGANTEAFF. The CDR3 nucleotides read TGTGCCAGCAACTCAAGGGCAGGGGCCAACACTGAAGCTTTCTTT.

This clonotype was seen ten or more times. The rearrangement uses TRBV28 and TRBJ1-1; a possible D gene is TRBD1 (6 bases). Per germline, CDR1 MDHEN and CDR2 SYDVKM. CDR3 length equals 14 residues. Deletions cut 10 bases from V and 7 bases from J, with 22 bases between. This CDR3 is CATEGHGGLVEAFF. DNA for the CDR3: TGTGCCACCGAGGGACATGGGGGGCTGGTTGAAGCTTTCTTT.

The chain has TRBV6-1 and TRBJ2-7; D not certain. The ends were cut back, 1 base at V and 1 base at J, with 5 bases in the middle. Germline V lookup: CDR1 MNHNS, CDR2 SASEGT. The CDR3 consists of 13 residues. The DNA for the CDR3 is TGTGCCAGCAGTGAAGGGGAATCCTACGAGCAGTACTTC. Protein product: CASSEGESYEQYF.

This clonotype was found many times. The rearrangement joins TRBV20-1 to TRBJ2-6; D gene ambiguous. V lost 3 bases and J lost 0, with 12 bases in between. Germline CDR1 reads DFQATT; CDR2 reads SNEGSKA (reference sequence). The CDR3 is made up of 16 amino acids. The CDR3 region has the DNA TGCAGTGCTAGTGTGCGGCGGCGCTCTGGGGCCAACGTCCTGACTTTC. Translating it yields CSASVRRRSGANVLTF.

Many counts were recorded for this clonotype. The CDR3 region is CASSPGTTYNEQFF. The CDR3 DNA follows: TGTGCCAGTAGTCCCGGGACTACCTACAATGAGCAGTTCTTC. The chain links TRBV19 to TRBJ2-1; 7 nucleotides match TRBD2. V shed 5 bases and J 2 bases; nucleotides not matched to a gene: 3. The CDR3 has 14 amino acids. Germline-derived CDR1 and CDR2 are LNHDA and SQIVND (reference sequence).

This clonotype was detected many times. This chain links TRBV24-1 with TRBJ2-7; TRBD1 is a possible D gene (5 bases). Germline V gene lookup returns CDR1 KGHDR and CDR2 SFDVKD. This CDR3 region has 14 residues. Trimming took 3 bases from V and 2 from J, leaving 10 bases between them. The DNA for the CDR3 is TGTGCCACCAGTGATCCTGACAGCCCCTACGAGCAGTACTTC. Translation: CATSDPDSPYEQYF.

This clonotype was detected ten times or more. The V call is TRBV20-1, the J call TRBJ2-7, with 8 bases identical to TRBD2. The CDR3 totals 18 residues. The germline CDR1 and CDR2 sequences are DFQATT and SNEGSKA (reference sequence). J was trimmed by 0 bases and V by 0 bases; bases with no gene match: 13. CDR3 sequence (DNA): TGCAGTGCTAGAGATCAATTAGTCGCGGGGGGCCTCTCCTACGAGCAGTACTTC. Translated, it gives CSARDQLVAGGLSYEQYF.

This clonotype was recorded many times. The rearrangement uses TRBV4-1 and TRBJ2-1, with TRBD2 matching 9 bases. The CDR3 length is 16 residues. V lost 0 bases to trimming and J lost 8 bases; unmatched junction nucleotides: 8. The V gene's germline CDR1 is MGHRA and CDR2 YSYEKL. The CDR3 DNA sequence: TGCGCCAGCAGCCAAGATTGGGGCGGGAGGGCGGATGAGCAGTTCTTC. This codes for CASSQDWGGRADEQFF.

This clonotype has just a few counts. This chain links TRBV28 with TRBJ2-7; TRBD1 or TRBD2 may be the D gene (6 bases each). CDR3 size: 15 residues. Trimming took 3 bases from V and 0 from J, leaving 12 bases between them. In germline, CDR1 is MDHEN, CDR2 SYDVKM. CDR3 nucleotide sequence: TGTGCCAGCAGTTTTAGGGGGGCCGCCTCCTACGAGCAGTACTTC. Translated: CASSFRGAASYEQYF.